The 28 T cell receptor beta chains in this list originate from one sample, sequenced in a study of blood T cell repertoires in COVID-19. Libraries were prepared by immunoSEQ multiplex PCR; TCRdb keeps only in-frame clonotypes and omits some of them. The sample yields 200,000 to 250,000 clones, 80% seen once. The sample consisted of PBMCs or T cells enriched from blood (not recorded which). The receptors come from a man aged 25 to 40 with acute COVID-19.

This clone was picked up one time. In the same sample, other DNA sequences code for this CDR3. The V gene is TRBV27, the J gene TRBJ2-5; tentatively, D is TRBD2 (5 bases). V lost 5 bases and J 5 bases, leaving 15 bases between the germline ends. The CDR3 runs 14 residues. Per the germline V gene, CDR1 is MNHEY and CDR2 is SMNVEV (reference sequence). The chain's CDR3 is CASSRGKGTETQYF. The CDR3 bases are TGTGCCAGCAGTCGGGGTAAGGGTACGGAGACCCAGTACTTC.

V is TRBV27 and J is TRBJ1-1; D perhaps matches TRBD1 (5 bases). Trimming took 5 bases from V and 1 from J, leaving 8 bases between them. The CDR3 length is 13 residues. Germline V gene sequence: CDR1 MNHEY, CDR2 SMNVEV (reference sequence). The CDR3 DNA reads TGTGCCAGCAGTGCGGGACCGAACACTGAAGCTTTCTTT. Amino acids: CASSAGPNTEAFF.

The chain recombines TRBV23-1 with TRBJ1-5; TRBD1 matches at 7 bases. TRBV23-1 counts as an open reading frame of uncertain function. The CDR3 extends over 16 amino acids. After removal of 0 bases from V and 4 bases from J, the junction contained 6 bases not matched to a gene. The DNA for the CDR3 is TGCGCCAGCAGTCAATCCTACAGGGGCGAAAATCAGCCCCAGCATTTT. It yields the protein CASSQSYRGENQPQHF.

This clone came up a few times. This chain uses TRBV9 with TRBJ1-6, with a tentative D call TRBD1 (5 bases). Trimming removed 3 bases from V and 7 bases from J, with 14 bases in between. This CDR3 is 15 amino acids long. CDR1 and CDR2 from the germline V gene are SGDLS and YYNGEE. The CDR3: CASSAGGVGNSPLHF. DNA for the CDR3: TGTGCCAGCAGCGCGGGGGGAGTTGGGAATTCACCCCTCCACTTT.

The chain carries TRBV5-5 and TRBJ1-1; TRBD1 matches at 9 bases. This CDR3 is 15 amino acids long. Trimming removed 3 bases from V and 4 bases from J; junction bases left unmatched: 7. Per the germline V gene, CDR1 is SGHKS and CDR2 is YYEKEE (reference sequence). CDR3 in DNA: TGTGCCAGCAGCTCGGGACAGGGAAGCGCCACTGAAGCTTTCTTT. This gives the protein CASSSGQGSATEAFF.

The chain links TRBV10-1 to TRBJ1-3, with a tentative D call TRBD1 (6 bases). Trimming shortened V by 2 bases and J by 3 bases, and 17 bases separated the two germline ends. The germline V gene encodes CDR1 WNHNN and CDR2 SYGVQD (reference sequence). The CDR3 has 17 residues. The CDR3 loop is CASSEGRQASDGNTIYF. For the CDR3, the DNA is TGCGCCAGCAGTGAGGGAAGACAGGCCTCGGATGGAAACACCATATATTTT.

The rearrangement uses TRBV18 and TRBJ2-3; D is uncertain. The germline CDR1 and CDR2 sequences are KGHSH and LQKENI. Trimming took off 6 bases at V and 3 bases at J, with 13 bases between the two ends. This CDR3 has 14 amino acids. The CDR3, as DNA: TGTGCCAGCTCGACCCGAACGACAACAGATACGCAGTATTTT. This translates into CASSTRTTTDTQYF.

CDR3 amino acids: CASSSGLSPLHF. In nucleotides, the CDR3 is TGTGCCAGCAGTTCCGGACTTTCACCCCTCCACTTT. The V call is TRBV12-3 or TRBV12-4, the J call TRBJ1-6; D is unclear. The V and J ends lost 4 bases and 9 bases respectively, with 7 bases between them. CDR3 length: 12 amino acids.

The CDR3 region is CASSAGTGDGEQYF. DNA for the CDR3: TGTGCCAGCAGCGCCGGGACAGGGGATGGCGAGCAGTACTTC. The chain employs TRBV9 and TRBJ2-7; 10 bases are a match to TRBD1. The CDR3 has 14 residues. Germline-derived CDR1 and CDR2 are SGDLS and YYNGEE. V trimming: 3 bases; J trimming: 6 bases; junction bases outside the gene matches: 6.

The V call is TRBV6-5, the J call TRBJ1-1; 7 bases agree with TRBD1. The CDR3 runs to 15 residues. V shed 4 bases, J shed 4 bases, and the junction held 9 bases outside the gene matches. Germline-derived CDR1 and CDR2 are MNHEY and SVGAGI. The CDR3 nucleotides read TGTGCCAGCAGTTCCCGACAGGGTCCGACCACTGAAGCTTTCTTT. This sequence encodes CASSSRQGPTTEAFF.

The chain uses TRBV6-2 or TRBV6-3 and TRBJ1-2; D may be TRBD1 (6 bases). This CDR3 comprises 16 residues. Between the trimmed V and J ends, which lost 5 bases and 2 bases, there was a span of 18 bases. Per the germline V gene, CDR1 is MNHEY and CDR2 is SVGEGT. DNA for the CDR3: TGTGCCAGCAGTCCCCATCGGGACATCAGGAACTATGGCTACACCTTC. It encodes CASSPHRDIRNYGYTF.

V usage is TRBV2 and J usage is TRBJ2-5; a weak D match, TRBD2 (5 bases). With 10 bases removed from V and 2 bases from J, the gap between germline ends came to 23 bases. The CDR3 contains 16 residues. Germline CDR1 and CDR2: SNHLY and FYNNEI. CDR3: CAIMVGETTMQETQYF. As DNA, the CDR3 is TGTGCCATTATGGTAGGCGAGACTACCATGCAAGAGACCCAGTACTTC.

This chain connects TRBV19 to TRBJ1-5; TRBD1 might be the D (6 bases). The CDR3 is 14 residues long. Trimming took off 5 bases at V and 3 bases at J, with 11 bases between the two ends. The V gene's germline CDR1 is LNHDA and CDR2 SQIVND (reference sequence). The CDR3, as DNA: TGTGCCAGTAGTGCCGACAGGTCCAATCAGCCCCAGCATTTT. It codes for CASSADRSNQPQHF.

V and J are TRBV3-1 (or the pseudogene TRBV3-2) and TRBJ2-7; D not resolved. The V end lost 1 base, the J end lost 2 bases, and 9 bases lay between the germline ends. CDR1 and CDR2 (germline): LGHDT, YNNKEL (reference sequence). CDR3 length: 14 residues. The chain's CDR3 is CASSQATQTYEQYF. CDR3 nucleotide sequence: TGTGCCAGCAGCCAAGCAACACAGACCTACGAGCAGTACTTC.

In regard to this clone: This CDR3 is also generated by other DNA sequences in the sample. The rearrangement uses TRBV5-1 and TRBJ1-3, with 9 bases lining up with TRBD1. Per the germline V gene, CDR1 is SGHRS and CDR2 is YFSETQ. V lost 3 bases and J lost 1; bases outside the gene matches: 5. This CDR3 has 16 residues. CDR3 DNA: TGCGCCAGCAGCTGGACGGACAGGGGTTCTGGAAACACCATATATTTT. Its protein is CASSWTDRGSGNTIYF.

The rearrangement links TRBV5-4 to TRBJ2-7; 8 bases fit TRBD2. Germline CDR1 and CDR2: SGHNT and YYREEE (reference sequence). The V gene end was trimmed by 0 bases and the J gene end by 2 bases; junction bases not matched to a gene: 4. The CDR3 spans 15 residues. In DNA, the CDR3 is TGTGCCAGCAGCTTGGCCGGGGGGGCCACCTACGAGCAGTACTTC. It yields the protein CASSLAGGATYEQYF. Together with reference TRBV5-4 and TRBJ2-7, the CDR3 gives the full variable domain: ETGVTQSPTHLIKTRGQQVTLRCSSQSGHNTVSWYQQALGQGPQFIFQYYREEENGRGNFPPRFSGLQFPNYSSELNVNALELDDSALYLCASSLAGGATYEQYFGPGTRLTVT.

CDR3 nucleotide sequence: TGTGCCAGCAGCTCGGGACAGGGGATCAATCAGCCCCAGCATTTT. As protein: CASSSGQGINQPQHF. The chain joins TRBV5-5 to TRBJ1-5; TRBD1 agrees at 10 bases. V shed 3 bases, J shed 3 bases, and the junction held 3 bases outside the gene matches. CDR1 is SGHKS and CDR2 is YYEKEE in the germline V gene (reference sequence). The CDR3 loop spans 15 amino acids.

V is TRBV18 and J is TRBJ1-2; the match to TRBD1 covers 7 bases. Per germline, CDR1 KGHSH and CDR2 LQKENI. V was clipped by 0 bases and J by 3 bases; unmatched bases: 7. CDR3 size: 16 residues. The CDR3 DNA reads TGTGCCAGCTCACCACCGGGAGGCAGGGGGGACTATGGCTACACCTTC. Residues: CASSPPGGRGDYGYTF.

The chain recombines TRBV28 with TRBJ1-1, with D hard to call. The CDR3 runs 12 residues. Germline lookup yields CDR1 MDHEN and CDR2 SYDVKM. V was cut by 2 bases and J by 7 bases, with 8 bases left in between. The CDR3 here is CASSLSLGEAFF. Written as DNA, the CDR3 is TGTGCCAGCAGTTTAAGTCTAGGTGAAGCTTTCTTT.

V gene TRBV6-5 combines with J gene TRBJ1-2; the match to TRBD1 covers 12 bases. The V gene end was trimmed by 4 bases and the J gene end by 7 bases; junction bases not matched to a gene: 4. CDR1 is MNHEY, CDR2 SVGAGI, per germline. The CDR3 runs 14 residues. CDR3 sequence (DNA): TGTGCCAGCAGTTGGGGACAGGGGGCGCCTGGCTACACCTTC. Its translation: CASSWGQGAPGYTF.

The chain combines TRBV6-4 with TRBJ2-3, with D maybe TRBD2 (6 bases). The germline V and J ends were trimmed by 0 bases and 8 bases, with 9 bases remaining between them. CDR1 and CDR2 (germline): MRHNA, SNTAGT. CDR3 length: 13 residues. The CDR3 DNA is TGTGCCAGCAGTGACTCGAGAGCGGGTACGCAGTATTTT. The encoded protein is CASSDSRAGTQYF.

The rearrangement uses TRBV7-3 and TRBJ2-3, with D hard to call. Germline assignment: CDR1 SGHTA and CDR2 FQGTGA. V dropped 1 base and J dropped 4 bases, with 9 bases sitting between them. The CDR3 covers 14 residues. Written as DNA, the CDR3 is TGTGCCAGCAGCTTAAGGGCCCGACCAGATACGCAGTATTTT. Its translation is CASSLRARPDTQYF.

This clone was counted between two and nine times. The chain links TRBV6-6 to TRBJ1-4; D uncertain. Per germline, CDR1 MNHNY and CDR2 SVGAGI (reference sequence). This CDR3 spans 12 amino acids. V lost 5 bases to trimming and J lost 6 bases, with 7 bases between them. The CDR3 DNA sequence: TGTGCCAGCAGTGGGCCCGATGAAAAACTGTTTTTT. Translated: CASSGPDEKLFF.

This chain links TRBV15 with TRBJ2-7; 9 bases agree with TRBD1. CDR3 length equals 16 residues. J gave up 3 bases and V 0 bases, and 6 bases lay outside the gene matches. Germline CDR1 reads LNHNV; CDR2 reads YYDKDF (reference sequence). The CDR3: CATSRDRGTGYYEQYF. The CDR3 DNA follows: TGTGCCACCAGCAGAGATAGAGGGACAGGGTACTACGAGCAGTACTTC.

The rearrangement uses TRBV27 and TRBJ2-7; no reliable D call. Germline loops: CDR1 MNHEY, CDR2 SMNVEV (reference sequence). Trimming stripped 2 bases from V and 6 bases from J, with 5 bases between. This CDR3 is 11 amino acids long. The CDR3 spells CASSLGGEQYF. In DNA, the CDR3 is TGTGCCAGCAGTTTAGGCGGCGAGCAGTACTTC.

This clone was counted many times. The rearrangement joins TRBV19 to TRBJ2-7; maybe TRBD2 (5 bases). V shed 4 bases and J shed 6 bases, with 13 bases lying between them. The CDR3 is 13 amino acids. Germline-derived CDR1 and CDR2 are LNHDA and SQIVND (reference sequence). CDR3 sequence: CASSKDSLLEQYF. CDR3 DNA: TGTGCCAGTAGTAAGGACTCCCTCCTCGAGCAGTACTTC. Filled out from reference TRBV19 and TRBJ2-7, the complete variable domain reads DGGITQSPKYLFRKEGQNVTLSCEQNLNHDAMYWYRQDPGQGLRLIYYSQIVNDFQKGDIAEGYSVSREKKESFPLTVTSAQKNPTAFYLCASSKDSLLEQYFGPGTRLTVT.

The chain has TRBV21-1 and TRBJ1-4; TRBD1 is the table's D call, not checked against the DNA. TRBV21-1 is flagged as a pseudogene. The CDR3 runs to 20 residues. The DNA of the CDR3 is TGTGCCAGCAGCAAAGGCCCTGGTCCTTCGGACAGCGAGACTAATGAAAAACTGTTTTTT. It codes for CASSKGPGPSDSETNEKLFF.

This clone was picked up one time. This rearrangement joins TRBV28 to TRBJ2-7, with TRBD2 as a possible D gene (6 bases). CDR1 is MDHEN and CDR2 is SYDVKM in the germline V gene. This CDR3 is built from 14 residues. V gave up 4 bases and J gave up 1 base, with 11 bases separating them. The CDR3 spells CASSSAGRSYEQYF. The CDR3 coding sequence is TGTGCCAGCAGTTCCGCAGGGAGGTCCTACGAGCAGTACTTC.